This entry is about one T cell receptor (beta chain). The entry originates in a study of blood T cell repertoires in COVID-19. Overall study: The cDNA or gDNA used as material had been derived from T cells, B-cell-depleted T cells, or PBMCs.

Using immunoSEQ multiplex PCR, the repertoire was profiled, and TCRdb retains in-frame clones only, with some absent. The table has around 370,000 clones, about nine tenths seen once. Germline V lookup: CDR1 LGHNA, CDR2 YNFKEQ. V was shortened by 0 bases and J by 2 bases, with 14 bases between the two germline ends. The CDR3 runs to 18 residues. The receptor comes from a woman in her 70s with COVID-19, enrolled during active disease. The genes are TRBV4-2 and TRBJ1-6; possibly TRBD1 for D (6 bases). Sequencing input: peripheral blood. Written as DNA, the CDR3 is TGTGCCAGCAGCCAAGAGGGGTCAGGGGTTGCCTATAATTCACCCCTCCACTTT. Protein product: CASSQEGSGVAYNSPLHF.